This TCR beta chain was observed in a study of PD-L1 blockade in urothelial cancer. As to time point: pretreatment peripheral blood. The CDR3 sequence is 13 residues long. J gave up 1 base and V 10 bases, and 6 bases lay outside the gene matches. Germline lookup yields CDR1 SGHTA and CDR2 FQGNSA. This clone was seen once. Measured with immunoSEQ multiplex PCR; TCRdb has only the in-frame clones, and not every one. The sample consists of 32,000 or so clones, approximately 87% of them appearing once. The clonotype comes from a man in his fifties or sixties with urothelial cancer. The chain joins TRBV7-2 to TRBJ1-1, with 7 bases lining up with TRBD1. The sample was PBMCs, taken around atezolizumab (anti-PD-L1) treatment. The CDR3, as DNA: TGTGCCACCCGGGGACAGCAGAACACTGAAGCTTTCTTT. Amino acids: CATRGQQNTEAFF.